This T cell receptor (beta chain) was retrieved from a study of cytomegalovirus exposure and HLA in healthy donors. General study points: Association of under 20,000 TCR beta sequences with HLA alleles was found at 0.05 false discovery rate in a later analysis. In a later analysis, across HLA loci, associated TCR counts were highest for DRB1, lowest for HLA-C.

In regard to this clone: Its antigen is undetermined.

The V gene's germline CDR1 is SEHNR and CDR2 FQNEAQ (reference sequence). CDR3 length: 13 residues. V was cut by 2 bases and J by 1 base, with 5 bases left in between. PCR employed 60 Vbeta and 13 Jbeta primers. The protocol was immunoSEQ multiplex PCR, while the TCRdb copy is restricted to in-frame clones and leaves out a portion. The sample shows 120,000 or so clones, about 79% of them seen only once. Sequencing was carried out using PBMCs. The chain links TRBV7-9 to TRBJ1-1, with D unclear. The receptor comes from a woman aged 50 to 60 in good health and CMV-seronegative. The CDR3 coding sequence is TGTGCCAGCAGCTTACGACAGAACACTGAAGCTTTCTTT. This encodes CASSLRQNTEAFF.